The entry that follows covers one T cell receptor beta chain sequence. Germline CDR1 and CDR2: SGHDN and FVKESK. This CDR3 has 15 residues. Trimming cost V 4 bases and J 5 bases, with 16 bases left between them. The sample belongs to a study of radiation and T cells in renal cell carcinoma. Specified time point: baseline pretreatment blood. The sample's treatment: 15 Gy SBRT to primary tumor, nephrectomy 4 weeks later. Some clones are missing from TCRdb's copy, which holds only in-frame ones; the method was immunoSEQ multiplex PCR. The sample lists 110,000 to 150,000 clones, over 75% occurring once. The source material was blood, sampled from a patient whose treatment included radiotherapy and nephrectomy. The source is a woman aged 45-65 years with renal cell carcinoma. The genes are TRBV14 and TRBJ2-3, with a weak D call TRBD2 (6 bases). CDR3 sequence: CASSPVGGLRDTQYF. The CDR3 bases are TGTGCCAGCAGCCCCGTCGGGGGTTTGCGAGATACGCAGTATTTT.